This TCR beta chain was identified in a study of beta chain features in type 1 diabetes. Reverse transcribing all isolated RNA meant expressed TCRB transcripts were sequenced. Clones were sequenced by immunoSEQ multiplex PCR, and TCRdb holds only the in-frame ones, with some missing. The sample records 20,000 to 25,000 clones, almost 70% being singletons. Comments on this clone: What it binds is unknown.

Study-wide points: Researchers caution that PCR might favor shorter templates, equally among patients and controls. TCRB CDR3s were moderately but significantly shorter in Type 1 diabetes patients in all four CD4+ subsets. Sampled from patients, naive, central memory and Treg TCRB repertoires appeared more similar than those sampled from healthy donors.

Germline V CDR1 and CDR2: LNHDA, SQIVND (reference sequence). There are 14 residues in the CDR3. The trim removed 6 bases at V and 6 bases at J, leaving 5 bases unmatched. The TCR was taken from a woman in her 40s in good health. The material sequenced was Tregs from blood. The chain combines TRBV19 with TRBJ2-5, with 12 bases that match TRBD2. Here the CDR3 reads CASSLAGGHKTQYF. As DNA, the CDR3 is TGTGCCAGTAGCCTAGCGGGGGGGCACAAGACCCAGTACTTC.